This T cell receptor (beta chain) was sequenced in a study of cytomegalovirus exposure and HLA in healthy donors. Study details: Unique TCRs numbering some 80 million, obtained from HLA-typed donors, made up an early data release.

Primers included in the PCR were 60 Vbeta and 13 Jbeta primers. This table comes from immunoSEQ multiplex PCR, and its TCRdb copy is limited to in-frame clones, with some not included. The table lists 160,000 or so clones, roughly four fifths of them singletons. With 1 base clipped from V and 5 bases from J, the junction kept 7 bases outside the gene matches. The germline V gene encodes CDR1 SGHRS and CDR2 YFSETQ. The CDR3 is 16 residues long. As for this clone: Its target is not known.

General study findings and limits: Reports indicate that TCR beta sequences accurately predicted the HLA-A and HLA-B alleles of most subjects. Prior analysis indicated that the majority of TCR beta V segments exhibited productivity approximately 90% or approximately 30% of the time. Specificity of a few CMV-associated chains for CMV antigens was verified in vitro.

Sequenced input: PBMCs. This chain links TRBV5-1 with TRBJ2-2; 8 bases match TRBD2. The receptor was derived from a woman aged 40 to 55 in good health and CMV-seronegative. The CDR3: CASSLTASGQTGELFF. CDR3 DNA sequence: TGCGCCAGCAGCTTGACGGCTAGCGGGCAAACCGGGGAGCTGTTTTTT.